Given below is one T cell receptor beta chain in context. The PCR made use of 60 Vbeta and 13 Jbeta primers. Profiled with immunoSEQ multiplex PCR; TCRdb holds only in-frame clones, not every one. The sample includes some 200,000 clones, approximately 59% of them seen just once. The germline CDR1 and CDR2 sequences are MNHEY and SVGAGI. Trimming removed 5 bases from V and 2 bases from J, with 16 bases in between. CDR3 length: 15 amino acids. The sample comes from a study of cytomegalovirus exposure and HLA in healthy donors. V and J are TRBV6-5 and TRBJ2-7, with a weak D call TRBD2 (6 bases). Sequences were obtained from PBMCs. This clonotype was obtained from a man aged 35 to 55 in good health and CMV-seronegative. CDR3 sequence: CASSTTGRGTYEQYF. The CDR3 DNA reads TGTGCCAGCAGTACCACAGGTCGGGGGACCTACGAGCAGTACTTC.